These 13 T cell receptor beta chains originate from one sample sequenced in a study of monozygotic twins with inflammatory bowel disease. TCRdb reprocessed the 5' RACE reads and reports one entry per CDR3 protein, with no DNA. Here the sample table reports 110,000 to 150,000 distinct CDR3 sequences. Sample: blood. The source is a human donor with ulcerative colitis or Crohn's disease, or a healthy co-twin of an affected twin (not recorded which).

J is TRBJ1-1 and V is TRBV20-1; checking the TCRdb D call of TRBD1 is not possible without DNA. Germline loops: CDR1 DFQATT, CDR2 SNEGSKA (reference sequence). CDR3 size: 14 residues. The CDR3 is CSSIPGSLNTEAFF.

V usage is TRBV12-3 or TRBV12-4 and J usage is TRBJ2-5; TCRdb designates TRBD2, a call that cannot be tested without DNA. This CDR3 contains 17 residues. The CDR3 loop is CASSDIAENPGWETQYF.

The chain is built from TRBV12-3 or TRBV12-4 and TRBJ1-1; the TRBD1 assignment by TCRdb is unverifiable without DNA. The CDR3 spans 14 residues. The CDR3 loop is CASSLTGVNTEAFF.

CDR3 sequence: CASSGTTSVTSYEQYF. The rearrangement links TRBV6-2 or TRBV6-3 to TRBJ2-7; TCRdb proposes TRBD2, but this gene call is untestable without DNA. The CDR3 is 16 residues long. Germline V lookup: CDR1 MNHEY, CDR2 SVGEGT.

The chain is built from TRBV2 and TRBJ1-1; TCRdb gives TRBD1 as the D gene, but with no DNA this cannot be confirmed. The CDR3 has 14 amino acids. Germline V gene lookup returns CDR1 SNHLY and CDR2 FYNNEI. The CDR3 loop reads CATPRTERNTEAFF.

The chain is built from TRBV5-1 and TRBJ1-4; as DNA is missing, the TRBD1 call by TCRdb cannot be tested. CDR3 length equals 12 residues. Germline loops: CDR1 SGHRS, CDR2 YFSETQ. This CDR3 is CASSGRGEKLFF.

The CDR3 sequence: CASSKGDLTYGYTF. V and J are TRBV21-1 and TRBJ1-2; lacking DNA, the TRBD1 call made by TCRdb goes unchecked. TRBV21-1 is labeled a pseudogene. This CDR3 is 14 amino acids long.

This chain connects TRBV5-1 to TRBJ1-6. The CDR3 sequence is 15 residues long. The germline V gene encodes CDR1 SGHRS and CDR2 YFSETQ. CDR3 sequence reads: CASSLGRVAGSPLHF.

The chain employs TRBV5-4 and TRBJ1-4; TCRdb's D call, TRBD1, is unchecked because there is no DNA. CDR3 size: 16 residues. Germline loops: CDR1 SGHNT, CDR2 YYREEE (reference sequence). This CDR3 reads CASSPGQNPSGEKLFF.

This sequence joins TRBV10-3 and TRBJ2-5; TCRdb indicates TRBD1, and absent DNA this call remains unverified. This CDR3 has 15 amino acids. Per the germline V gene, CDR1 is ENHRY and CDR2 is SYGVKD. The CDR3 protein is CAISDGTGGEETQYF.

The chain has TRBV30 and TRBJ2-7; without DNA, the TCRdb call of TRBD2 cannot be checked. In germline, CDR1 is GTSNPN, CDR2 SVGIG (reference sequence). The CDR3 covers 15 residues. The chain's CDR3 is CAWRHLAGSSYEQYF.

This CDR3 is CASSSTGPTYNEQFF. This chain uses TRBV7-3 with TRBJ2-1. Looked up from germline, CDR1 is SGHTA and CDR2 is FQGTGA. The CDR3 sequence is 15 residues long.

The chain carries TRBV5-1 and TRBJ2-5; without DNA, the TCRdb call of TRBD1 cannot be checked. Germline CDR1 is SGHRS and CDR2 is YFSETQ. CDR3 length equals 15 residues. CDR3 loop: CASRYGTGVRGTQYF.